The clone carrying this T cell receptor (beta chain) was counted ten times or more. Its antigen is undetermined. The data stem from a study of spatial heterogeneity in lung cancer. General study points: Ubiquitous expanded tumor TCRs showed up in blood more at resection than follow-up.

Time point reported: blood at routine non-recurrence follow-up after resection. Unsorted whole RNA samples from tumor, nontumor lung or frozen PBMC were sequenced. TCRdb called the 5' RACE reads again in MiXCR, with one record for every CDR3 protein. Found here are tens of thousands of distinct CDR3 sequences, around 8.9% of them singletons; the top ten hold roughly 1.8%. This CDR3 contains 13 residues. CDR1 is DFQATT and CDR2 is SNEGSKA in the germline V gene (reference sequence). V was clipped by 2 bases and J by 4 bases, with 11 bases between them. The TCR comes from a female donor with early-stage non-small cell lung cancer. This chain connects TRBV20-1 to TRBJ2-5; D ambiguous. Here the sequenced sample was PBMCs, taken at follow-up. The CDR3: CSARRVSRETQYF. The CDR3 DNA follows: TGCAGTGCTAGACGGGTTTCCCGAGAGACCCAGTACTTC.